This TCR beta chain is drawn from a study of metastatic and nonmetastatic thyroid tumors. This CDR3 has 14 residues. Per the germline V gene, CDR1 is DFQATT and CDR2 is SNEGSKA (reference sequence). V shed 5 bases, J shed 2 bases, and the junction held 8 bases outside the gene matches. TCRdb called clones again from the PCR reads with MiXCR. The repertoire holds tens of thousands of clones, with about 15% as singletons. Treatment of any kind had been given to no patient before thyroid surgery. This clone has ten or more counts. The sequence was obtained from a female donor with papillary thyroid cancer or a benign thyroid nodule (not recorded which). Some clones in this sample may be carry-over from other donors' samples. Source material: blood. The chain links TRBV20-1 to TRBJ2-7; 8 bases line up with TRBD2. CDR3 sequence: CSARRTGGTYEQYF. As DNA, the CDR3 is TGCAGTGCTCGAAGGACGGGAGGGACCTACGAGCAGTACTTC.